This T cell receptor beta chain was identified in a study of blood T cell repertoires in COVID-19. Under the authors' procedure: Reference gene primer amplification yielded estimated nucleated cell counts. Sequencing used immunoSEQ multiplex PCR; TCRdb keeps in-frame clones, though not all of them. Clone size and V and J calls were adopted from that table, with D and trimming inferred from the DNA. The sample holds around 300,000 clones, about nine tenths seen once. Germline CDR1 LGHDT, CDR2 YNNKEL (reference sequence). V was cut by 4 bases and J by 3 bases, with 13 bases left in between. This CDR3 spans 14 amino acids.

Sequencing was done on a sample of peripheral blood. This receptor was obtained from a woman in her thirties or forties who had recovered from COVID-19. The V gene is TRBV3-1 (or the pseudogene TRBV3-2), the J gene TRBJ2-7, with D perhaps TRBD2 (7 bases). DNA for the CDR3: TGTGCCAGCAGCCTACAGGGAGGGAGCTACGAGCAGTACTTC. Its protein is CASSLQGGSYEQYF.